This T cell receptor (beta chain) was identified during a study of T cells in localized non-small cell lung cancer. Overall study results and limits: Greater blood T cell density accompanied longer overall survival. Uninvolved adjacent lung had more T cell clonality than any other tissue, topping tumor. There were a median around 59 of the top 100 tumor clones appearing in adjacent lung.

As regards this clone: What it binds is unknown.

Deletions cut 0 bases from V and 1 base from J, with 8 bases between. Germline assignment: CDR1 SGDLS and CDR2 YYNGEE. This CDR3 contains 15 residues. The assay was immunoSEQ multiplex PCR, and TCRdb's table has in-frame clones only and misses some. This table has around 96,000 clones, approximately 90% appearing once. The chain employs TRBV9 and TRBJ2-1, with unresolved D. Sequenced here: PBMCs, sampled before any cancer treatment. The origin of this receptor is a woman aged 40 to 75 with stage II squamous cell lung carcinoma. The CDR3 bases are TGTGCCAGCAGCGTAGAGTCCCTATCCTACAATGAGCAGTTCTTC. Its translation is CASSVESLSYNEQFF. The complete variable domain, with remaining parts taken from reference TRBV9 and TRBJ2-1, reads DSGVTQTPKHLITATGQRVTLRCSPRSGDLSVYWYQQSLDQGLQFLIQYYNGEERAKGNILERFSAQQFPDLHSELNLSSLELGDSALYFCASSVESLSYNEQFFGPGTRLTVL.